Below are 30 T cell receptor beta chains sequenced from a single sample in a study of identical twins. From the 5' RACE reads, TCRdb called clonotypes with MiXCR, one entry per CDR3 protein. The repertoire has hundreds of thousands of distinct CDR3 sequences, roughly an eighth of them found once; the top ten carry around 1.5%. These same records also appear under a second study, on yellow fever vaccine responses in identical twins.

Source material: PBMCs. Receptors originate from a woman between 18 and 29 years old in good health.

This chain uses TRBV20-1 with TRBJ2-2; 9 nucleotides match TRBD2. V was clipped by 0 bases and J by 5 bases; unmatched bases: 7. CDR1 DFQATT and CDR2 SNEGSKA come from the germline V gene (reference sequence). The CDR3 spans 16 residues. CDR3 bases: TGCAGTGCTAGAGAGGGGCGGGAGGGCCAGACCGGGGAGCTGTTTTTT. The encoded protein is CSAREGREGQTGELFF.

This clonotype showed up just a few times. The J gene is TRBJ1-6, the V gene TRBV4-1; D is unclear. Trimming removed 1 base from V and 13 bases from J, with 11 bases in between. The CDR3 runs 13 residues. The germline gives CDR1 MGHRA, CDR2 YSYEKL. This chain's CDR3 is CASSQVGLVPLHF. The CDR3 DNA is TGCGCCAGCAGCCAAGTTGGGTTGGTTCCCCTCCACTTT.

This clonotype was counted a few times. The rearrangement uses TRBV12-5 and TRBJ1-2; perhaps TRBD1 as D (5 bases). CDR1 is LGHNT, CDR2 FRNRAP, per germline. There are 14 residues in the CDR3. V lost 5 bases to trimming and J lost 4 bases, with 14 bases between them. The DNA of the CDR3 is TGTGCTAGTGGTGCACCGGGACCCCTCTATGGCTACACCTTC. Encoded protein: CASGAPGPLYGYTF.

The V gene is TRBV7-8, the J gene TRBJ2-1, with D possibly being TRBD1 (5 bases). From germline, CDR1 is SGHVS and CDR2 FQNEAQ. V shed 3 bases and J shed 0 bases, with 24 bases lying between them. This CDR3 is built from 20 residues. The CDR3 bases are TGTGCCAGCAGCTTGCCTTTGGACACTCTTACTTTTAGCTCCTACAATGAGCAGTTCTTC. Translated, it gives CASSLPLDTLTFSSYNEQFF.

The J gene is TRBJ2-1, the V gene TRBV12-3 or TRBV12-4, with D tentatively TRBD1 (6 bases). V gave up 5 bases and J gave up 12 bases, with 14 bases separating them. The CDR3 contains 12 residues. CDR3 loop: CASSRQGLRQFF. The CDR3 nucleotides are TGTGCCAGCAGTCGCCAGGGGTTACGGCAGTTCTTC.

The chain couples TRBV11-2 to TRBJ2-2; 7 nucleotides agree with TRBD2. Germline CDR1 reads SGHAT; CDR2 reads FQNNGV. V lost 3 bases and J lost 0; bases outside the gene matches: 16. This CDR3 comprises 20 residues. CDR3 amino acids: CASSFFYPAGNLPNTGELFF. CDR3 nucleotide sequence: TGTGCCAGCAGCTTTTTCTATCCAGCGGGGAACCTCCCGAACACCGGGGAGCTGTTTTTT.

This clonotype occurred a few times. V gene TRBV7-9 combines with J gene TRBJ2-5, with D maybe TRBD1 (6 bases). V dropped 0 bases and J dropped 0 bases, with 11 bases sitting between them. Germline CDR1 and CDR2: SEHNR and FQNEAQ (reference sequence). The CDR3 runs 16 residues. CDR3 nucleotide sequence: TGTGCCAGCAGCTTAGCTGACAGGTGGTACCAAGAGACCCAGTACTTC. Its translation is CASSLADRWYQETQYF.

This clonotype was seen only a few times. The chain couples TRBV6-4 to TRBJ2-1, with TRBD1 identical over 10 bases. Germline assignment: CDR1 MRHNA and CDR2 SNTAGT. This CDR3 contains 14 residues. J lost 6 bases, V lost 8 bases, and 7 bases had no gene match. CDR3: CASATWTGGNEQFF. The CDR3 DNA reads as TGTGCCAGCGCCACATGGACAGGGGGCAATGAGCAGTTCTTC.

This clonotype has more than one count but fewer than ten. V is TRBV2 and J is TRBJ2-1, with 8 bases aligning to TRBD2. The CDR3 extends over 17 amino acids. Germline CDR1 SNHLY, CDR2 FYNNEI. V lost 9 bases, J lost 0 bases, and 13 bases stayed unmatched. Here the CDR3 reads CASLTPSGSSSYNEQFF. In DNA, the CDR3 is TGTGCCAGTCTAACTCCTAGCGGGTCCAGCTCCTACAATGAGCAGTTCTTC.

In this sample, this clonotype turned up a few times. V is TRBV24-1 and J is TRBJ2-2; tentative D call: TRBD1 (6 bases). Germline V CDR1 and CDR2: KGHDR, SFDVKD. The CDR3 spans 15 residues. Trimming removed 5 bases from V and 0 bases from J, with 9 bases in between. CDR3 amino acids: CATSGKGANTGELFF. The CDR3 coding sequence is TGTGCCACCAGTGGCAAGGGGGCGAACACCGGGGAGCTGTTTTTT.

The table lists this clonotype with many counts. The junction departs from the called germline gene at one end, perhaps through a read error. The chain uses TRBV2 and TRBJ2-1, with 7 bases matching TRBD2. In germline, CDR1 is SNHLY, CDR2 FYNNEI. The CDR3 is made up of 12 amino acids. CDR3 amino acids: CASTGEGGSTLF. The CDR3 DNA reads TGTGCCAGCACCGGGGAGGGAGGGAGCACCCTCTTC.

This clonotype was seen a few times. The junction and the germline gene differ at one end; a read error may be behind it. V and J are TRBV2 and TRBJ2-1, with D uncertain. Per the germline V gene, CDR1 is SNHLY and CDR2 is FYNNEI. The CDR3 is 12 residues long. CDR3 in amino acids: CASSGLLASFPF. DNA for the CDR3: TGTGCCAGCAGTGGACTCCTTGCCTCCTTTCCCTTC.

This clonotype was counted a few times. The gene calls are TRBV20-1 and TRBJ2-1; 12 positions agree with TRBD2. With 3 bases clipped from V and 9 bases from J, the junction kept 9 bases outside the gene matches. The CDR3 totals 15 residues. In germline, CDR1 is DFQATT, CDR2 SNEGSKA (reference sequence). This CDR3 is CSASTLAGGQGEQFF. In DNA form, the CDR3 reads TGCAGTGCTAGTACCCTAGCGGGAGGGCAAGGTGAGCAGTTCTTC.

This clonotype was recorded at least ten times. DNA of the CDR3: TGCAGTGCTATAGGGCGGGGGGGAGTCTGGAATGAGCAGTTCTTC. This translates into CSAIGRGGVWNEQFF. The rearrangement links TRBV20-1 to TRBJ2-1; 9 bases align to TRBD2. Germline loops: CDR1 DFQATT, CDR2 SNEGSKA (reference sequence). The CDR3 covers 15 residues. J lost 7 bases, V lost 4 bases, and 11 bases had no gene match.

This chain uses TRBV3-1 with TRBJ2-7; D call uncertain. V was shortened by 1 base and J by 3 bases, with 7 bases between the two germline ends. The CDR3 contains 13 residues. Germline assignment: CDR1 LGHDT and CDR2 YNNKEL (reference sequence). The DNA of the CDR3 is TGTGCCAGCAGCCAAGCCAGCTTCTACGAGCAGTACTTC. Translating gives CASSQASFYEQYF.

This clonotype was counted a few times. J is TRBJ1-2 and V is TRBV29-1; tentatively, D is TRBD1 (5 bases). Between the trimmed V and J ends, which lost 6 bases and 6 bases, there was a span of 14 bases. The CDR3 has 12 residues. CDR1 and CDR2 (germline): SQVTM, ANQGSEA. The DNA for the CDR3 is TGCAGCGTCCGGGACGGCGAAAATGGCTACACCTTC. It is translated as CSVRDGENGYTF.

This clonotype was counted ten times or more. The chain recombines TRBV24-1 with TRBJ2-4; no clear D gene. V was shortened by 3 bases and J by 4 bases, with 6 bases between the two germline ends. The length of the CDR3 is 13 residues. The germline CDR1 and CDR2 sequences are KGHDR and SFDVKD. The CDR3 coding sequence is TGTGCCACCAGTGATGTGGGGAAAAACATTCAGTACTTC. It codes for CATSDVGKNIQYF.

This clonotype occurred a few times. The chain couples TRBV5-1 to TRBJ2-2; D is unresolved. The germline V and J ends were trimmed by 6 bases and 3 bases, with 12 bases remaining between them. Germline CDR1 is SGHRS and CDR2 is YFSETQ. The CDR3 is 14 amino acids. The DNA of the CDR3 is TGCGCCAGCAAGAGATCCATCGACACCGGGGAGCTGTTTTTT. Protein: CASKRSIDTGELFF.

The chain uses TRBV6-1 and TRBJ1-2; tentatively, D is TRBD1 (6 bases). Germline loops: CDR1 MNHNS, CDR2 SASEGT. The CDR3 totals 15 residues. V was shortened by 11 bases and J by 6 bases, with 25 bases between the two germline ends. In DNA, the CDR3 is TGTGCCTGTCAACCGCCCCCCGGGACAAATAATGGCTACACCTTC. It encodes CACQPPPGTNNGYTF.

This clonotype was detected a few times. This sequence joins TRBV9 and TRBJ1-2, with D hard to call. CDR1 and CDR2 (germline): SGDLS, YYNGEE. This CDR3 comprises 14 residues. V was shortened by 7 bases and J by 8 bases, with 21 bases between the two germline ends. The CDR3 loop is CASPREEGARGYTF. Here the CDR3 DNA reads TGTGCCAGCCCAAGGGAAGAGGGAGCGCGAGGCTACACCTTC.

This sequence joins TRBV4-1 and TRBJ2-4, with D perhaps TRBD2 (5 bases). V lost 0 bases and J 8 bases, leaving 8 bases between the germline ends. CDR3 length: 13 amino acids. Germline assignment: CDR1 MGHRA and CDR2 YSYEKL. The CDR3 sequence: CASSQDLRDIQYF. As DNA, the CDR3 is TGCGCCAGCAGCCAAGATTTGCGGGACATTCAGTACTTC.

As DNA, the CDR3 is TGTGCCAGCAGTGAATGGGACAGCAACTATGGCTACACCTTC. Its protein product is CASSEWDSNYGYTF. The genes are TRBV6-1 and TRBJ1-2, with 7 bases aligning to TRBD1. V was pared by 2 bases and J by 2 bases, with 2 bases of the junction left unmatched. Germline CDR1 and CDR2: MNHNS and SASEGT. This CDR3 is 14 amino acids long.

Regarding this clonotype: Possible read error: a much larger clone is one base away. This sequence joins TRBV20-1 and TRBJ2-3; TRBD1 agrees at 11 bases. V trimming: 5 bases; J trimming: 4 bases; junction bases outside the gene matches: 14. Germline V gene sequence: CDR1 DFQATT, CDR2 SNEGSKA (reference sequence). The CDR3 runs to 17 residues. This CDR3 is CSAGVSPGQGGSDTQYF. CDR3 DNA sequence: TGCAGTGCTGGAGTTAGCCCGGGACAGGGGGGCTCAGATACGCAGTATTTT.

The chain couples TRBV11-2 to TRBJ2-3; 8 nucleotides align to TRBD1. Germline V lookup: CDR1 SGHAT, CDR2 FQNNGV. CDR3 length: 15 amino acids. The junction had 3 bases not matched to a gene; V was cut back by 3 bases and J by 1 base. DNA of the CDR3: TGTGCCAGCAGCTTTACGGGACAGGGCACAGATACGCAGTATTTT. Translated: CASSFTGQGTDTQYF.

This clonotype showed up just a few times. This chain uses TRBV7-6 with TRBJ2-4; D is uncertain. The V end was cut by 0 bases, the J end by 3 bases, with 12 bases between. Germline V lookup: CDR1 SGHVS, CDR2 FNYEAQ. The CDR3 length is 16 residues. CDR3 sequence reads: CASSLAGTFVKNIQYF. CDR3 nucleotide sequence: TGTGCCAGCAGCTTAGCGGGAACTTTTGTCAAAAACATTCAGTACTTC.

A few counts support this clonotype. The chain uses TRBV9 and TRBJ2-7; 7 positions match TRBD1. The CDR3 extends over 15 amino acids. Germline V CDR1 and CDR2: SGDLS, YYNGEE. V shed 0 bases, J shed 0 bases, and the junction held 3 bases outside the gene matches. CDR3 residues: CASSVEGQSSYEQYF. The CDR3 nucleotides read TGTGCCAGCAGCGTAGAGGGACAGTCCTCCTACGAGCAGTACTTC. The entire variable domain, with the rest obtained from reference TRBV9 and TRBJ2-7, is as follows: DSGVTQTPKHLITATGQRVTLRCSPRSGDLSVYWYQQSLDQGLQFLIQYYNGEERAKGNILERFSAQQFPDLHSELNLSSLELGDSALYFCASSVEGQSSYEQYFGPGTRLTVT.

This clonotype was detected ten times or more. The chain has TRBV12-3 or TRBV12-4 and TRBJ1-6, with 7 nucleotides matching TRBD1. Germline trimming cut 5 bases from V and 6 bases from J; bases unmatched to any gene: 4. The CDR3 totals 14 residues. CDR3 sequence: CASSEGTVNSPLHF. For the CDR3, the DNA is TGTGCCAGCAGTGAAGGGACAGTTAATTCACCCCTCCACTTT.

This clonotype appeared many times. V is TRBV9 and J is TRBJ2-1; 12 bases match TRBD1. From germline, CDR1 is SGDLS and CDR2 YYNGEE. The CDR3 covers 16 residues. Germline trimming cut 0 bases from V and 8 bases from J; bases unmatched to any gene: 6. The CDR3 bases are TGTGCCAGCAGCGTAGTGGGACAGGGGGCGCCCCATGAGCAGTTCTTC. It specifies CASSVVGQGAPHEQFF. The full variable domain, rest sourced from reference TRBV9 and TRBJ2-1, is DSGVTQTPKHLITATGQRVTLRCSPRSGDLSVYWYQQSLDQGLQFLIQYYNGEERAKGNILERFSAQQFPDLHSELNLSSLELGDSALYFCASSVVGQGAPHEQFFGPGTRLTVL.

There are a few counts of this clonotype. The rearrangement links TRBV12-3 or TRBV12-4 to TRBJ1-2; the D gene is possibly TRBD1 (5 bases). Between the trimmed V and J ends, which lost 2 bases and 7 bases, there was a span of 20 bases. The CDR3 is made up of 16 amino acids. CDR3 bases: TGTGCCAGCAGTTTACCAAGAACTGGGGGGATAGTTGGCTACACCTTC. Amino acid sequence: CASSLPRTGGIVGYTF.

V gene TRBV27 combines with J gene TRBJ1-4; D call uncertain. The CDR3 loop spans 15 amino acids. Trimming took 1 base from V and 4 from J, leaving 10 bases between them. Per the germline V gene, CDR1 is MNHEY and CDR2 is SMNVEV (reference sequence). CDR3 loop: CASSLLAGYNEKLFF. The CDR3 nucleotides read TGTGCCAGCAGTTTATTGGCAGGTTATAATGAAAAACTGTTTTTT. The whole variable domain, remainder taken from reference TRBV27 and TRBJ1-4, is EAQVTQNPRYLITVTGKKLTVTCSQNMNHEYMSWYRQDPGLGLRQIYYSMNVEVTDKGDVPEGYKVSRKEKRNFPLILESPSPNQTSLYFCASSLLAGYNEKLFFGSGTQLSVL.